The clone carrying this T cell receptor (beta chain) was seen just once. Its antigen is still unknown. This sample stems from a study of post-analysis software for immune sequencing data. Turning to the study itself: Disease courses included relapsing-remitting, secondary progressive and progressive-relapsing multiple sclerosis. Study outcomes and limitations: Among multiple sclerosis patients, normalized Chao1 diversity was significantly below that of controls. Four or five TRBV segments, including TRBV5-6, TRBV5-1 and TRBV20-1, were more frequent in patients than controls.

This CDR3 comprises 15 residues. Trimming left V 6 bases short and J 8 bases short, with 25 bases between. CDR1 is SQVTM and CDR2 is ANQGSEA in the germline V gene. TCR beta cDNA libraries included unique molecular identifiers. TCRdb reprocessed the PCR reads via MiXCR and lists one record per CDR3 protein. The table shows 500,000 to 600,000 distinct CDR3 sequences, with around 47% occurring only once. The source of this sequence is a girl between 10 and 17 years old with multiple sclerosis. The source material was blood. The V call is TRBV29-1, the J call TRBJ1-2; D may be TRBD1 (6 bases). This CDR3 is CSVATWTDSGWGYTF. The CDR3, as DNA: TGCAGCGTCGCGACTTGGACAGATTCTGGCTGGGGCTACACCTTC.